A selection of T cell receptor beta chains follows, all from one sample in a study of T cell repertoires in cytomegalovirus infection. Their antigens remain unidentified. One entry per CDR3 protein results from TCRdb running MiXCR on the reads. The sample consists of around 710,000 distinct CDR3 sequences, approximately 32% of them appearing once. The sequencing here drew on cultured CD8+ T cells from PBMCs, taken from culture after CMV antigen stimulation. Receptor source: a human donor in good health (CMV status not recorded). Some clones in this sample may be carry-over from other donors' samples. CDR3s include the opening cysteine and the closing phenylalanine or tryptophan. A D gene is named only where the DNA matches it firmly. Only some rows state a clone size, as once, few, many or a class for expanded clones.

cdr3_length,j_call,clone_size,d_call,v_call,cdr3_nt,cdr3_aa
17,TRBJ2-5,once,-,TRBV7-6,TGTGCCAGCAGGGAACACGGGGGTGATTTCGCTCCAGAGACCCAGTACTTC,CASREHGGDFAPETQYF
14,TRBJ1-1,few,-,TRBV6-5,TGTGCCAGCAGTTACCACGAAGGGGACACTGAAGCTTTCTTT,CASSYHEGDTEAFF
13,TRBJ2-5,-,-,TRBV5-4,TGTGCCAGCGCCCTCGGGGGACAAGAGACCCAGTACTTC,CASALGGQETQYF
16,TRBJ1-4,-,-,TRBV12-3/TRBV12-4,TGTGCCAGCAGACTCCCAGGGGATGCAACTAATGAAAAACTGTTTTTT,CASRLPGDATNEKLFF
16,TRBJ2-2,-,-,TRBV5-1,TGCGCCAGCAGTACTCCCGGGACCAAGAGCACCGGGGAGCTGTTTTTT,CASSTPGTKSTGELFF
16,TRBJ1-5,-,TRBD1,TRBV12-5,TGTGCTAGTGGTTCGATGACAGGGAGACCACAGAGGCCCCAGCATTTT,CASGSMTGRPQRPQHF
17,TRBJ2-1,-,-,TRBV6-6,TGTGCCAGCAGTTACTCTGGCGGGACGAGCTCCTACAATGAGCAGTTCTTC,CASSYSGGTSSYNEQFF
13,TRBJ1-1,few,TRBD1,TRBV7-9,TGTGCCAGCAGCTCCGGGACAGTCACTGAAGCTTTCTTT,CASSSGTVTEAFF
15,TRBJ2-4,-,-,TRBV5-4,TGTGCCAGCAGCTTGGGTGGGGGAGACAAAAACATTCAGTACTTC,CASSLGGGDKNIQYF
16,TRBJ2-5,-,-,TRBV7-9,TGTGCCAGCAGCCATATATCTCAGGGCGGAGGGGAGACCCAGTACTTC,CASSHISQGGGETQYF
17,TRBJ2-1,few,TRBD1,TRBV4-1,TGCGCCAGCAGCCTCCCTAGGGGACAGGGCATGGGCAATGAGCAGTTCTTC,CASSLPRGQGMGNEQFF
13,TRBJ1-2,-,-,TRBV29-1,TGCAGCGTCCTGGACACCTTTTCGGGTGGCTACACCTTC,CSVLDTFSGGYTF
13,TRBJ1-2,-,TRBD1,TRBV19,TGTGCCAGTAGTATTAAAGGGGGCCATGGCTACACCTTC,CASSIKGGHGYTF
16,TRBJ1-1,-,-,TRBV19,TGTGCCAGTAGTTTCCGTAGAGAGGTCGGGGGCACTGAAGCTTTCTTT,CASSFRREVGGTEAFF
15,TRBJ2-1,-,-,TRBV7-4,TGTGCCAGCAGCTTGAAAGGGCCCCTTGGGAATGAGCAGTTCTTC,CASSLKGPLGNEQFF
13,TRBJ1-4,many,-,TRBV6-5,TGTGCCAGCAGTTACTCGTCAGGTGGAAAACTGTTTTTT,CASSYSSGGKLFF
15,TRBJ2-1,few,TRBD1,TRBV7-9,TGTGCCAGCAGCCCCGCGGGACAGGGTATGAATGAGCAGTTCTTC,CASSPAGQGMNEQFF
15,TRBJ1-2,-,-,TRBV6-2/TRBV6-3,TGTGCCAGCAGTTACGACGACCCTTACATGTATGGCTACACCTTC,CASSYDDPYMYGYTF
13,TRBJ2-5,-,-,TRBV6-1,TGTGCCAGCAGCTACAACAGGGTGGAGACCCAGTACTTC,CASSYNRVETQYF
17,TRBJ1-1,few,-,TRBV6-2/TRBV6-3,TGTGCCAGCAGTTACGTAGGCCCAGGGGTCATGAACACTGAAGCTTTCTTT,CASSYVGPGVMNTEAFF